This T cell receptor (beta chain) was documented in a study of blood T cell repertoires in COVID-19. Germline lookup yields CDR1 WNHNN and CDR2 SYGVQD (reference sequence). The ends were cut back, 8 bases at V and 6 bases at J, with 8 bases in the middle. CDR3 length: 10 amino acids. Data came from immunoSEQ multiplex PCR; TCRdb stores just in-frame clones and leaves some out. The top ten hold roughly 5% of the sample, which has 300,000 to 400,000 clones, approximately 88% seen once. This sequence originates from a man aged 60-69 years who had recovered from COVID-19. V gene TRBV10-1 combines with J gene TRBJ2-7, with D possibly TRBD2 on 5 matching bases. The source material was PBMCs or T cells enriched from blood (not recorded which). In DNA form, the CDR3 reads TGCGCCAGCCCTGCGGGCGAGCAGTACTTC. The encoded protein is CASPAGEQYF.